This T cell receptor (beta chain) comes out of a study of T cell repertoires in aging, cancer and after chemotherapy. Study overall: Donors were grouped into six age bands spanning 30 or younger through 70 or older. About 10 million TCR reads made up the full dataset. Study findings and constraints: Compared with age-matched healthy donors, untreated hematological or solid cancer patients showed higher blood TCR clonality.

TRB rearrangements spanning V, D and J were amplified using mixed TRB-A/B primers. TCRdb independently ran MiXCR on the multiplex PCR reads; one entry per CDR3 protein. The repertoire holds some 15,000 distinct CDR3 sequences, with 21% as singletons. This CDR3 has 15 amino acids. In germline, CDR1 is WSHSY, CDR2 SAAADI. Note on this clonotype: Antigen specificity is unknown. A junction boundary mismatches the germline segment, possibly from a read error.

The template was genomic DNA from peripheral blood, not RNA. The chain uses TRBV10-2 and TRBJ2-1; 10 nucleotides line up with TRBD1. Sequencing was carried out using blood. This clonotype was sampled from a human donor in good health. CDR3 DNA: TGTGCCAGCAGTGACCGGACAGGGGGCTACAATGAGCAGTTCTTC. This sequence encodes CASSDRTGGYNEQFF.